These 17 T cell receptor beta chains originate from one sample sequenced in a study of T cell clones after liver transplantation (dated by TCRdb to the late 2010s). In light of the paper, this sample's time point label describes: pre-transplant. Preparation of the library involved the immunoSEQ multiplex PCR assay. The clones in this table, taken by TCRdb from immuneACCESS, are in-frame only. Not every clone is retained; where verified, under half of the shortfall comes from an unresolved V gene, and the cause of the rest is unknown. The sample table contains over 60,000 clones; only one count was recorded for 80% of them. About 0.6% of the sample is in the top ten clones. Material: CD4+ T cells from blood, obtained before liver transplant. Every receptor here comes from a human donor who received a liver transplant.

This chain joins TRBV2 and TRBJ1-5; D possibly corresponds to TRBD1 (5 bases). Looked up from germline, CDR1 is SNHLY and CDR2 is FYNNEI. Between the trimmed V and J ends, which lost 4 bases and 0 bases, there was a span of 7 bases. The CDR3 runs 14 residues. CDR3 nucleotide sequence: TGTGCCAGCAGTGGACAGTATAGCAATCAGCCCCAGCATTTT. This encodes CASSGQYSNQPQHF. Full variable domain (rest looked up from reference TRBV2 and TRBJ1-5): EPEVTQTPSHQVTQMGQEVILRCVPISNHLYFYWYRQILGQKVEFLVSFYNNEISEKSEIFDDQFSVERPDGSNFTLKIRSTKLEDSAMYFCASSGQYSNQPQHFGDGTRLSIL.

The rearrangement uses TRBV4-1 and TRBJ1-4; 8 bases are a match to TRBD1. The CDR3 loop spans 16 amino acids. J was trimmed by 6 bases and V by 3 bases; bases with no gene match: 9. Germline V gene lookup returns CDR1 MGHRA and CDR2 YSYEKL. CDR3 in DNA: TGCGCCAGCAGCCACACTGGACAGGGAGGTTATGAAAAACTGTTTTTT. Amino acid sequence: CASSHTGQGGYEKLFF.

The chain joins TRBV9 to TRBJ2-5; 7 nucleotides match TRBD1. The germline V gene encodes CDR1 SGDLS and CDR2 YYNGEE. With V trimmed by 4 bases and J by 1 base, 7 bases remained unmatched. CDR3 size: 15 residues. CDR3 protein: CASSIRTGTQETQYF. The CDR3 DNA reads as TGTGCCAGCAGCATCCGGACAGGAACCCAAGAGACCCAGTACTTC.

The gene calls are TRBV4-2 and TRBJ1-1; 7 nucleotides line up with TRBD1. This CDR3 comprises 15 residues. Germline lookup yields CDR1 LGHNA and CDR2 YNFKEQ. The trim removed 4 bases at V and 3 bases at J, leaving 8 bases unmatched. The CDR3 DNA reads as TGTGCCAGCAGCCGCAGGGGGGATGGGGACACTGAAGCTTTCTTT. It codes for CASSRRGDGDTEAFF.

The table lists this clone with a few counts. J is TRBJ1-2 and V is TRBV19; D might be TRBD1 (5 bases). Germline CDR1 and CDR2: LNHDA and SQIVND (reference sequence). The CDR3 length is 13 residues. The V end lost 0 bases, the J end lost 6 bases, and 8 bases lay between the germline ends. For the CDR3, the DNA is TGTGCCAGTAGTATAGATCGCAGGGATGGCTACACCTTC. Translated, it gives CASSIDRRDGYTF.

The chain carries TRBV4-1 and TRBJ1-1; TRBD1 matches 7 bases. V gave up 0 bases and J gave up 1 base; unmatched junction bases: 8. This CDR3 contains 17 residues. From germline, CDR1 is MGHRA and CDR2 YSYEKL. CDR3 amino acids: CASSQDPGQAENTEAFF. In nucleotides, the CDR3 is TGCGCCAGCAGCCAAGATCCCGGACAGGCGGAGAACACTGAAGCTTTCTTT.

The chain carries TRBV11-2 and TRBJ2-1, with 13 bases matching TRBD2. The CDR3 consists of 14 residues. Germline CDR1 SGHAT, CDR2 FQNNGV. J lost 7 bases, V lost 6 bases, and 3 bases had no gene match. The CDR3 DNA is TGTGCCAGCAGACCGGGACTAGCGGGAAATGAGCAGTTCTTC. Translating gives CASRPGLAGNEQFF.

The CDR3 loop is CASSPRWSSGANVLTF. The CDR3 DNA follows: TGTGCCAGCAGCCCTCGTTGGAGCTCTGGGGCCAACGTCCTGACTTTC. The chain is built from TRBV7-2 and TRBJ2-6; D is undetermined. The ends were cut back, 5 bases at V and 0 bases at J, with 11 bases in the middle. This CDR3 is 16 amino acids long. Germline V gene lookup returns CDR1 SGHTA and CDR2 FQGNSA.

This chain links TRBV2 with TRBJ1-1; D possibly corresponds to TRBD1 (5 bases). Germline CDR1 is SNHLY and CDR2 is FYNNEI. This CDR3 is 14 amino acids long. Trimming pared 4 bases from V and 1 base from J, leaving 10 bases between. The CDR3 protein is CASSGQGRNTEAFF. The CDR3 bases are TGTGCCAGCAGTGGGCAGGGTAGGAACACTGAAGCTTTCTTT.

The rearrangement joins TRBV28 to TRBJ1-1; D is undetermined. This CDR3 is built from 13 residues. With 3 bases removed from V and 4 bases from J, the gap between germline ends came to 9 bases. Germline V gives CDR1 MDHEN, CDR2 SYDVKM. CDR3 sequence (DNA): TGTGCCAGCAGTTTGACCGGGATCACTGAAGCTTTCTTT. Translating it yields CASSLTGITEAFF.

This clone turned up a few times. J is TRBJ1-4 and V is TRBV4-1, with TRBD1 matching 7 bases. This CDR3 has 14 residues. CDR1 is MGHRA, CDR2 YSYEKL, per germline. V shed 3 bases and J 5 bases; nucleotides not matched to a gene: 3. The CDR3 DNA sequence: TGCGCCAGCAGCCAGGAACAGGGGAATGAAAAACTGTTTTTT. Protein product: CASSQEQGNEKLFF.

The J gene is TRBJ1-6, the V gene TRBV6-1; possible D gene TRBD1, 5 bases. Germline lookup yields CDR1 MNHNS and CDR2 SASEGT. The CDR3 totals 15 residues. Deletions cut 3 bases from V and 9 bases from J, with 15 bases between. CDR3 in amino acids: CASSERWQGGSPLHF. The DNA of the CDR3 is TGTGCCAGCAGTGAGAGGTGGCAGGGAGGTTCACCCCTCCACTTT.

The V gene is TRBV6-1, the J gene TRBJ1-5, with D possibly being TRBD1 (5 bases). V was shortened by 2 bases and J by 2 bases, with 10 bases between the two germline ends. Germline CDR1 is MNHNS and CDR2 is SASEGT. There are 15 residues in the CDR3. The CDR3 reads CASSETGGGNQPQHF. The CDR3 DNA reads as TGTGCCAGCAGTGAAACGGGGGGTGGCAATCAGCCCCAGCATTTT.

The gene calls are TRBV7-3 and TRBJ2-3; 9 bases line up with TRBD1. This CDR3 spans 16 amino acids. The V segment lost 3 bases and the J segment 1 base; nucleotides outside the gene matches: 5. Germline loops: CDR1 SGHTA, CDR2 FQGTGA. The CDR3 reads CASSLAGTGRTDTQYF. The CDR3, as DNA: TGTGCCAGCAGCTTGGCGGGGACAGGGCGCACAGATACGCAGTATTTT. Supplemented by reference TRBV7-3 and TRBJ2-3, the full variable domain reads GAGVSQTPSNKVTEKGKYVELRCDPISGHTALYWYRQSLGQGPEFLIYFQGTGAADDSGLPNDRFFAVRPEGSVSTLKIQRTERGDSAVYLCASSLAGTGRTDTQYFGPGTRLTVL.

The chain couples TRBV29-1 to TRBJ2-1, with unresolved D. Trimming removed 7 bases from V and 7 bases from J, with 11 bases in between. CDR3 length equals 11 residues. Germline-derived CDR1 and CDR2 are SQVTM and ANQGSEA. CDR3 in amino acids: CSGSSGNEQFF. CDR3 sequence (DNA): TGCAGCGGGAGCTCCGGGAATGAGCAGTTCTTC.

The chain recombines TRBV2 with TRBJ2-7; TRBD2 matches at 7 bases. The junction had 7 bases not matched to a gene; V was cut back by 6 bases and J by 2 bases. CDR1 and CDR2 from the germline V gene are SNHLY and FYNNEI. CDR3 length: 14 residues. CDR3 loop: CASSVGLGPYEQYF. DNA of the CDR3: TGTGCCAGCAGCGTAGGACTAGGGCCCTACGAGCAGTACTTC.

CDR3 in amino acids: CASSLRERRYGYF. The CDR3 DNA reads as TGTGCCAGCAGTTTGCGGGAGCGCCGGTATGGGTACTTC. J is TRBJ2-5 and V is TRBV28; 7 bases are a match to TRBD2. This CDR3 is built from 13 residues. V lost 3 bases to trimming and J lost 13 bases; unmatched junction nucleotides: 11. From germline, CDR1 is MDHEN and CDR2 SYDVKM.